The 11 T cell receptor delta chains given below trace back to one sample, sequenced in a study of γδ T cells in repeated Plasmodium falciparum infection. Flow sorting of PBMC yielded separate Vgamma9/Vdelta2+ and Vdelta2-negative gammadelta T cell populations for bulk repertoire analysis. TCRdb re-processed the multiplex PCR reads via CATT. The data show 50,000 to 55,000 delta-chain clones, 1.9% seen once. Material: gamma-delta T cells from blood. These receptors originate from a pool of human donors (malaria-infected and uninfected, not separated).

As regards this clone: The protein TCRdb gives is from a much larger clone and does not agree with this DNA's translation at residue 6, likely a read error; the protein shown here comes from the DNA. J is TRDJ1 and V is TRDV1; 8 bases match TRDD2. TCRdb lists no J gene, so it was determined here by aligning the DNA to germline. The CDR3 runs to 23 residues. CDR1 and CDR2 from the germline V gene are TSWWSYY and QGS. Trimming cost V 1 base and J 1 base; bases outside gene matches: 26. The CDR3: CALGEPRTFLLLGPLIGTDKLIF. CDR3 nucleotide sequence: TGTGCTCTTGGGGAACCTCGGACCTTCCTATTGTTGGGGCCCTTAATAGGCACCGATAAACTCATCTTT.

Notes on this clone: With a far larger clone one base away, a read error is the likely cause. Distinct nucleotide sequences in the sample also encode this CDR3. This chain uses TRDV1 with TRDJ1, with 9 positions matching TRDD2. TCRdb lists no J gene, so it was determined here by aligning the DNA to germline. Losses at the gene ends were 5 bases for V and 3 bases for J; bases not matched to a gene: 37. Germline lookup yields CDR1 TSWWSYY and CDR2 QGS. This CDR3 is built from 25 residues. CDR3 DNA: TGTGCTCTTGGGAACCCCCTTCCTACAGTCCTCTACTTACTGGGTTCGATAGGAGCGTCCGATAAACTCATCTTT. Protein: CALGNPLPTVLYLLGSIGASDKLIF.

Points on this clone: The likely explanation is a read error, given a far larger clone one base away. The sample contains more than one DNA sequence encoding this CDR3. This sequence joins TRDV1 and TRDJ1, with D perhaps matching TRDD3 (6 bases). The germline CDR1 and CDR2 sequences are TSWWSYY and QGS. CDR3 length equals 22 residues. V gave up 2 bases and J gave up 2 bases, with 33 bases separating them. The CDR3: CALGEALDLYWAPPRGTDKLIF. In DNA, the CDR3 is TGTGCTCTTGGGGAAGCCCTGGATTTGTACTGGGCCCCCCCACGGGGTACCGATAAACTCATCTTT.

Comments on this clone: The translation of this DNA and the TCRdb protein of a much larger clone differ at residue 13, probably owing to a read error; the protein shown here is translated from the DNA. The J gene has no call, while the V gene is TRAV38-2/DV8. Per germline, CDR1 TSESDYY and CDR2 QEAYKQQN. This CDR3 region has 15 residues. DNA for the CDR3: TGTGCTTCGTCCCGTGGGATCCGGCGGGCTGATAAATTCATCTTT. It translates to CASSRGIRRADKFIF.

This clone was found many times. A far larger clone is a single base away, which makes a read error likely. At the DNA level, this CDR3 is encoded by other sequences in the same sample as well. The rearrangement joins TRDV1 to TRDJ1; 9 bases fit TRDD3. Because TCRdb records no J gene, it was assigned here through a match of the DNA to germline. J lost 0 bases, V lost 2 bases, and 28 bases had no gene match. This CDR3 has 24 residues. CDR1 and CDR2 (germline): TSWWSYY, QGS. CDR3 nucleotide sequence: TGTGCTCTTGGGGAAGACCTGTGTTCCCGGGGATACGCTTTCGGTAAAAAGTACACCGATAAACTCATCTTT. It encodes CALGEDLCSRGYAFGKKYTDKLIF.

This clone has ten or more counts. The chain employs TRDV1 and TRDJ1; 8 nucleotides line up with TRDD3. This CDR3 comprises 17 residues. The V and J ends lost 3 bases and 1 base, in that order; junction bases with no gene match: 10. Germline V lookup: CDR1 TSWWSYY, CDR2 QGS. CDR3: CALGEMRGDRSTDKLIF. CDR3 coding DNA: TGTGCTCTTGGGGAGATGAGGGGGGATAGGTCCACCGATAAACTCATCTTT.

The table lists this clone with a few counts. Given a far larger clone just one base away, this is likely a sequencing read error. The same CDR3 arises from other DNA sequences in this sample as well. The J gene is TRDJ1, the V gene TRDV1; 13 bases are a match to TRDD3. TCRdb offers no J gene call, so here the DNA was matched to germline to obtain one. CDR3 length equals 26 residues. Germline V gives CDR1 TSWWSYY, CDR2 QGS. The CDR3 loop is CALGAPRLLFYITGGYELSSTDKLIF. In DNA, the CDR3 is TGTGCCCTTGGGGCGCCTCGCCTTCTTTTCTATATTACTGGGGGATACGAGTTAAGTAGCACCGATAAACTCATCTTT.

As for this clone: TCRdb's protein for this DNA is that of a much larger clone and differs from the translation at residue 13, likely a read error; the protein shown is the DNA translation. The rearrangement links TRDV1 to TRDJ1; 9 nucleotides align to TRDD3. TCRdb records no J gene; here it was assigned by comparing the DNA to germline. CDR3 length: 25 amino acids. V gave up 0 bases and J gave up 0 bases; unmatched junction bases: 29. CDR1 is TSWWSYY, CDR2 QGS, per germline. CDR3 DNA: TGTGCTCTTGGGGAACTAGCCCTCTCCAACTGGGGGACACAAAGGCAGAGGAGGTACACCGATAAACTCATCTTT. Protein: CALGELALSNWGTQRQRRYTDKLIF.

Worth noting for this clone: TCRdb has a much larger clone's protein, which differs at residue 3 from the translation of this DNA, likely because of a read error; what is shown is the protein translated from the DNA. The chain employs TRDV1 and TRDJ1; 13 bases match TRDD3. No J segment appears in TCRdb, so it was assigned here by matching the sequence to germline. The CDR3 runs to 25 residues. The germline V gene encodes CDR1 TSWWSYY and CDR2 QGS. The CDR3: CAIGEGSYFLSTYWGIRWYTDKLIF. CDR3 nucleotide sequence: TGTGCTATTGGGGAAGGTTCGTACTTCCTATCGACATACTGGGGGATACGCTGGTACACCGATAAACTCATCTTT.

In its sample, this clone was seen a few times. This DNA translates differently at residue 14 from the TCRdb protein, which is that of a much larger clone; a read error is likely, and the protein shown is the DNA's own translation. V is TRDV2 and J is TRDJ1, with 12 nucleotides matching TRDD3. TCRdb is silent on the J gene; assignment here came from matching the DNA to germline. This CDR3 has 18 amino acids. CDR1 GEAIGNYY and CDR2 EKD come from the germline V gene. CDR3 DNA: TGTGCCTGTGACACCGTAACCTCTGGGGGATACGGTCCCGAGAAACTCATCTTT. As protein: CACDTVTSGGYGPEKLIF.

Remarks on this clone: An end of the junction does not agree with germline; a read error may underlie this. Other nucleotide sequences from this sample produce the same CDR3. The chain combines TRDV1 with TRDJ2, with 10 bases identical to TRDD3. The J gene is absent in TCRdb and was assigned here via DNA matching to germline. The CDR3 spans 23 residues. Germline CDR1 and CDR2: TSWWSYY and QGS. The CDR3 nucleotides read TGTGCCCTTGGGGAACCCCCGAACCTTCCCCACTGGGGGATGCACCTTTTGACAGCACAACTCTTCTTT. This encodes CALGEPPNLPHWGMHLLTAQLFF.